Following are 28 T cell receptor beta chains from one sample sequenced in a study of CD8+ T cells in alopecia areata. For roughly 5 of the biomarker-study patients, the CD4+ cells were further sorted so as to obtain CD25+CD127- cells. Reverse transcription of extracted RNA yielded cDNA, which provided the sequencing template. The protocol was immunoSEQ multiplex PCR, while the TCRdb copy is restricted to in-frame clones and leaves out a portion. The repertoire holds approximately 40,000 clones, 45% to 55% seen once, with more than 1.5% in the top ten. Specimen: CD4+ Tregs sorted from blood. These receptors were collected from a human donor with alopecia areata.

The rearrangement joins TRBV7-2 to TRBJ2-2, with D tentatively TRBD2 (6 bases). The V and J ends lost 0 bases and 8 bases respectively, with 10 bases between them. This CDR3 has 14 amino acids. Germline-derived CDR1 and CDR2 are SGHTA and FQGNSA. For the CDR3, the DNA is TGTGCCAGCAGCTTAGCATCGCGGGGTGGGGAGCTGTTTTTT. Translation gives CASSLASRGGELFF.

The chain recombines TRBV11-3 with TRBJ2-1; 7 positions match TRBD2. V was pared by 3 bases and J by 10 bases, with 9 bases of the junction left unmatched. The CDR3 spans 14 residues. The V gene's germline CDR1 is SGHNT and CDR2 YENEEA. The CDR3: CASSFRTRPHEQFF. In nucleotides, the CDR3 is TGTGCCAGCAGCTTCCGGACTAGGCCCCACGAGCAGTTCTTC.

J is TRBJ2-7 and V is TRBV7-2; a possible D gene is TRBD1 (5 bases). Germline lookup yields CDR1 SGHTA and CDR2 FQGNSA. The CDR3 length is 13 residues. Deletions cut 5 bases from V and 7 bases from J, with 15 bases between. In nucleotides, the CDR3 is TGTGCCAGCAGCATCAAAGGGGCAGTGGAGCAGTACTTC. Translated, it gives CASSIKGAVEQYF.

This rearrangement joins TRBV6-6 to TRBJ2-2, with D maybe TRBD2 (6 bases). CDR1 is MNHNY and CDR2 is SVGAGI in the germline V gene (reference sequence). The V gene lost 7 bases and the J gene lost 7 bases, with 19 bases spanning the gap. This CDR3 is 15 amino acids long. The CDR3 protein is CASTLRPRGGGELFF. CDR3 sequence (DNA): TGTGCCAGCACCCTTCGTCCGCGGGGTGGCGGGGAGCTGTTTTTT.

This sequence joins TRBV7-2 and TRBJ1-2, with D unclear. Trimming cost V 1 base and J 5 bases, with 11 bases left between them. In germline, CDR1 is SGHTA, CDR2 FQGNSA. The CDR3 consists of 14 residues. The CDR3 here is CASSLGQESYGYTF. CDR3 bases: TGTGCCAGCAGCTTAGGGCAGGAATCTTATGGCTACACCTTC.

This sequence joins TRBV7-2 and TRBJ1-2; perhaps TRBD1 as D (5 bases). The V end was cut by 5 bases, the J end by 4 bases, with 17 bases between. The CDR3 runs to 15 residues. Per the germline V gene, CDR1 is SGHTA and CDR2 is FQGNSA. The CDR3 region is CASSPTRSGGYGYTF. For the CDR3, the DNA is TGTGCCAGCAGCCCGACCAGGAGTGGGGGCTATGGCTACACCTTC.

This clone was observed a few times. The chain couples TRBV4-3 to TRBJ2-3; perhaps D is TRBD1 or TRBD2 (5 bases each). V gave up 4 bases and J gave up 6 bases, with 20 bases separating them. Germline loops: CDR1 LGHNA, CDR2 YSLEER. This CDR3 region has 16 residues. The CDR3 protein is CASSRRTGARLDTQYF. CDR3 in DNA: TGCGCCAGCAGCCGACGCACCGGGGCCAGGCTCGATACGCAGTATTTT.

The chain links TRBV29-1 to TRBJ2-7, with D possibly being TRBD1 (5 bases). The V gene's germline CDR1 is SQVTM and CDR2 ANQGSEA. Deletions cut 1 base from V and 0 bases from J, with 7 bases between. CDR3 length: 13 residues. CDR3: CSVEGGFSYEQYF. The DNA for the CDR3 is TGCAGCGTTGAAGGGGGCTTCTCCTACGAGCAGTACTTC.

The CDR3 nucleotides are TGTGCCAGCAGCTTCAGCGGGGGGAATCTGGAGACCCAGTACTTC. Protein sequence: CASSFSGGNLETQYF. This chain connects TRBV9 to TRBJ2-5; 9 positions match TRBD2. V dropped 4 bases and J dropped 5; count of bases not matched to a gene: 9. Germline V gene data show CDR1 as SGDLS and CDR2 as YYNGEE. CDR3 length equals 15 residues.

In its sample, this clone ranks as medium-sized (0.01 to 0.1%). This CDR3 reads CASSPWGDTQYF. In nucleotides, the CDR3 is TGTGCCAGCAGCCCCTGGGGAGATACGCAGTATTTT. The rearrangement uses TRBV7-2 and TRBJ2-3; D not certain. Germline assignment: CDR1 SGHTA and CDR2 FQGNSA. The CDR3 is 12 residues long. V shed 5 bases and J shed 5 bases, with 8 bases lying between them.

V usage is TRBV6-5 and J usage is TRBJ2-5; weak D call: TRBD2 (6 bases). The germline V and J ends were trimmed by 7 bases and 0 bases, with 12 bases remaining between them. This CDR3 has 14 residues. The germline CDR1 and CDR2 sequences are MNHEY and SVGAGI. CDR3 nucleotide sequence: TGTGCCAGCAAGCGTGGAGGGGACCAAGAGACCCAGTACTTC. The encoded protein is CASKRGGDQETQYF.

Here the CDR3 reads CASSALAGRGDTQYF. CDR3 in DNA: TGTGCCAGCTCAGCCTTAGCGGGGAGAGGAGATACGCAGTATTTT. V usage is TRBV18 and J usage is TRBJ2-3; TRBD2 agrees at 8 bases. Germline lookup yields CDR1 KGHSH and CDR2 LQKENI. There are 15 residues in the CDR3. The trim removed 5 bases at V and 5 bases at J, leaving 9 bases unmatched.

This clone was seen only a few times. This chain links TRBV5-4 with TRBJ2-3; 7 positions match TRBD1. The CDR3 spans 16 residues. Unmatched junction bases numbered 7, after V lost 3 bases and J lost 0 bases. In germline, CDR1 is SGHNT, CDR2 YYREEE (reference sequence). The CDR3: CASSSTGQFSTDTQYF. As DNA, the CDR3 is TGTGCCAGCAGCTCCACGGGACAGTTTAGCACAGATACGCAGTATTTT.

Here the CDR3 reads CASGLIQLSADRSTDTQYF. The CDR3 DNA is TGTGCTAGTGGTTTGATCCAACTCTCCGCGGACAGAAGCACAGATACGCAGTATTTT. This sequence joins TRBV12-5 and TRBJ2-3; possible D gene TRBD1, 6 bases. The CDR3 is 19 residues long. Trimming removed 2 bases at V and 0 bases at J, with 21 bases between. Germline V lookup: CDR1 LGHNT, CDR2 FRNRAP.

The CDR3 sequence: CASSLRAGSTGELFF. CDR3 DNA: TGTGCCAGCAGCTTACGAGCAGGGTCGACCGGGGAGCTGTTTTTT. The V call is TRBV7-2, the J call TRBJ2-2; D is possibly TRBD1 (5 bases). The germline gives CDR1 SGHTA, CDR2 FQGNSA. The CDR3 is 15 residues long. Trimming shortened V by 2 bases and J by 5 bases, and 12 bases separated the two germline ends.

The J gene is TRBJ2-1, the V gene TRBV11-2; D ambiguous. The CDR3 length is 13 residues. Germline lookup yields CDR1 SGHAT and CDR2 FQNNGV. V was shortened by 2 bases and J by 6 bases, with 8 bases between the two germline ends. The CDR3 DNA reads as TGTGCCAGCAGCTTAATCATCTCCAATGAGCAGTTCTTC. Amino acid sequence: CASSLIISNEQFF. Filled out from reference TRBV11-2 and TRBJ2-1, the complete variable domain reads EAGVAQSPRYKIIEKRQSVAFWCNPISGHATLYWYQQILGQGPKLLIQFQNNGVVDDSQLPKDRFSAERLKGVDSTLKIQPAKLEDSAVYLCASSLIISNEQFFGPGTRLTVL.

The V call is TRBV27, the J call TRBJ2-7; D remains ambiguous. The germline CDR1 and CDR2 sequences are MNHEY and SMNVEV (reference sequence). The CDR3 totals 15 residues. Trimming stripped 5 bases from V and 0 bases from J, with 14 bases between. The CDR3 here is CASSPRLAVSYEQYF. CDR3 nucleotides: TGTGCCAGCAGTCCAAGGCTTGCAGTCTCCTACGAGCAGTACTTC.

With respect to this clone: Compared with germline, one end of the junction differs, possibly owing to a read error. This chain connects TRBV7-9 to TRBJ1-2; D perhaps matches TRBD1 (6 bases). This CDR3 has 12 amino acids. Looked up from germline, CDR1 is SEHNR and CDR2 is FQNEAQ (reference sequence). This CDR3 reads CASNLVRTGHTF. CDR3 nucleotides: TGTGCCAGCAACTTAGTTCGAACAGGGCACACCTTC.

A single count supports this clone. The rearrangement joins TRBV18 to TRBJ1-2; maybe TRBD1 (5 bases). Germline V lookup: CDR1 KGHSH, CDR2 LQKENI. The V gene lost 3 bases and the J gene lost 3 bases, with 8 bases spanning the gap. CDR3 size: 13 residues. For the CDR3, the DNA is TGTGCCAGCTCACCCGGGGGACACTATGGCTACACCTTC. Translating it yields CASSPGGHYGYTF.

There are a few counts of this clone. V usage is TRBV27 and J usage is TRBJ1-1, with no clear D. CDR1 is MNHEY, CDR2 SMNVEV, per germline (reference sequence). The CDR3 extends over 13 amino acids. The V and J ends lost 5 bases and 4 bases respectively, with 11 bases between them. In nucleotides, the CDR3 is TGTGCCAGCAGTGTTTCCCAGGTCACTGAAGCTTTCTTT. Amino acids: CASSVSQVTEAFF.

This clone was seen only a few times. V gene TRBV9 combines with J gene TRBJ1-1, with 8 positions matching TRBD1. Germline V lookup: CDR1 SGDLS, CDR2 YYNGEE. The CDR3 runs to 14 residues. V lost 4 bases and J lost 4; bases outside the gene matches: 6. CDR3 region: CASSPGQGSTEAFF. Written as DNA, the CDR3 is TGTGCCAGCAGCCCCGGACAGGGCTCCACTGAAGCTTTCTTT.

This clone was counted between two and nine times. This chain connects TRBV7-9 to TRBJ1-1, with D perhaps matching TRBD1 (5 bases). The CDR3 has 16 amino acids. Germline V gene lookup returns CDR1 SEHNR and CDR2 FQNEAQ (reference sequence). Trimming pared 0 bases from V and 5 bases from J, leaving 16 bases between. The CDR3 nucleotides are TGTGCCAGCAGCTTAGCACGGACGAGGAAGGGGACTGAAGCTTTCTTT. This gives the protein CASSLARTRKGTEAFF.

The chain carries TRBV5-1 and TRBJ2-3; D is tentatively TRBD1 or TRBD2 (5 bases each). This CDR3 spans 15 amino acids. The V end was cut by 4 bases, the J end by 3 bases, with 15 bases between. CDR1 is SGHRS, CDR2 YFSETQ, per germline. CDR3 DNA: TGCGCCAGCAGCCCCGGGACCCCTTGGACAGATACGCAGTATTTT. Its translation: CASSPGTPWTDTQYF.

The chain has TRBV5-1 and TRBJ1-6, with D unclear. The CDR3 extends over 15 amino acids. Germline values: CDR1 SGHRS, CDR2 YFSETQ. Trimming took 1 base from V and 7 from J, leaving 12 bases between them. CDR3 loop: CASSLSGLGNSPLHF. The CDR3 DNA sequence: TGCGCCAGCAGCTTGAGCGGGCTCGGGAATTCACCCCTCCACTTT.

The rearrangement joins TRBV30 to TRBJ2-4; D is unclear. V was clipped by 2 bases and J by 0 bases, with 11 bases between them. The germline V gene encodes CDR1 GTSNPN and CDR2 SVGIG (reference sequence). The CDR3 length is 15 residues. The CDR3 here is CAWSPPGLAKNIQYF. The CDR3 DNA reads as TGTGCCTGGAGTCCTCCCGGCTTAGCCAAAAACATTCAGTACTTC.

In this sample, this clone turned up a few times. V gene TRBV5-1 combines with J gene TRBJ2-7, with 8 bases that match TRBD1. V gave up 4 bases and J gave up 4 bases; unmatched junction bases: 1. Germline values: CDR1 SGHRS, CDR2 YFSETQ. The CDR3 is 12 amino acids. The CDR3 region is CASSTGGYEQYF. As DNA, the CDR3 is TGCGCCAGCAGCACAGGGGGTTACGAGCAGTACTTC.

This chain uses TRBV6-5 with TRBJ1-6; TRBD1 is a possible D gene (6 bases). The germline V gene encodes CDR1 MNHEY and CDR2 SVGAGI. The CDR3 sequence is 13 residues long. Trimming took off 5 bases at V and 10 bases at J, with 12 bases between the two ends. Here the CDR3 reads CASSRGGWSPLHF. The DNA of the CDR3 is TGTGCCAGCAGTAGAGGGGGTTGGTCACCCCTCCACTTT.

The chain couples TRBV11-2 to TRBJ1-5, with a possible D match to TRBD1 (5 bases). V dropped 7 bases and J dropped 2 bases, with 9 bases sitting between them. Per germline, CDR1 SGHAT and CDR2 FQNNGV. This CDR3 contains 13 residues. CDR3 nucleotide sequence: TGTGCCAGCAAAGGGGCCGGCAATCAGCCCCAGCATTTT. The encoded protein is CASKGAGNQPQHF.